This T cell receptor beta chain was found in a study of tumor and adjacent non-tumor tissue in lung cancer. On the study more broadly: About 4.2 million productive TCRbeta reads were obtained per sample on average.

The template was RNA from unsorted bulk tissue. The length of the CDR3 is 14 residues. Three rounds of nested PCR, following a modified ARM-PCR protocol, produced the TCRbeta library. TCRdb itself ran the multiplex PCR reads through MiXCR, one entry per CDR3 protein. This sample has tens of thousands of distinct CDR3 sequences; around 73% occur once, and the top ten carry approximately 28%. About this clonotype itself: The junction departs from the called germline gene at one end, perhaps through a read error.

Sample: lung tumor tissue. J is TRBJ1-1 and V is TRBV12-3 or TRBV12-4, with a tentative D call TRBD1 (5 bases). The receptor was isolated from a man between 60 and 75 years old with non-small cell lung cancer. The CDR3, as DNA: TGTGCCAGCAGAGGACGACAGCGGAACACTGAAGCTTCCTTT. It codes for CASRGRQRNTEASF.